A single sample gave rise to the 27 T cell receptor beta chains below, sequenced in a study of OX40 agonist ivuxolimab in advanced cancers. Only in-frame clones appear in the TCRdb table, and some are missing; sequencing was by immunoSEQ multiplex PCR. The repertoire holds tens of thousands of clones, with about 91% as singletons. This specimen was CD4+ or CD8+ T cells sorted from blood, taken in a trial of the OX40 agonist ivuxolimab. These receptors were obtained from an adult with an advanced solid tumor such as melanoma, head and neck, liver or kidney cancer.

Worth noting for this clone: At the DNA level, this CDR3 is encoded by other sequences in the same sample as well. The chain recombines TRBV28 with TRBJ1-5; no reliable D call. Trimming stripped 3 bases from V and 4 bases from J, with 4 bases between. The CDR3 has 12 amino acids. Germline CDR1 MDHEN, CDR2 SYDVKM. This CDR3 reads CASSFGNQPQHF. The CDR3 region has the DNA TGTGCCAGCAGTTTCGGTAATCAGCCCCAGCATTTT.

The CDR3 reads CASSEAPLLASGYTEAFF. The CDR3 DNA reads as TGTGCCAGCAGTGAAGCGCCACTTCTGGCCAGCGGGTACACTGAAGCTTTCTTT. The J gene is TRBJ1-1, the V gene TRBV2; the D is unclear. The CDR3 extends over 18 amino acids. The germline V and J ends were trimmed by 0 bases and 3 bases, with 20 bases remaining between them. The germline CDR1 and CDR2 sequences are SNHLY and FYNNEI.

This chain connects TRBV7-2 to TRBJ1-6, with TRBD1 matching 7 bases. The CDR3 totals 17 residues. Germline CDR1 is SGHTA and CDR2 is FQGNSA. V gave up 1 base and J gave up 0 bases; unmatched junction bases: 3. The CDR3 protein is CASSLVGDSSYNSPLHF. CDR3 bases: TGTGCCAGCAGCTTAGTAGGGGACAGCTCCTATAATTCACCCCTCCACTTT. Full variable domain (remainder filled in from reference TRBV7-2 and TRBJ1-6): GAGVSQSPSNKVTEKGKDVELRCDPISGHTALYWYRQSLGQGLEFLIYFQGNSAPDKSGLPSDRFSAERTGGSVSTLTIQRTQQEDSAVYLCASSLVGDSSYNSPLHFGNGTRLTVT.

The count of this clone is one. The chain is built from TRBV7-9 and TRBJ2-5, with D hard to call. Per germline, CDR1 SEHNR and CDR2 FQNEAQ (reference sequence). The CDR3 contains 15 residues. Trimming took 2 bases from V and 1 from J, leaving 11 bases between them. The CDR3 DNA reads as TGTGCCAGCAGCTTATTTCAAGGGCCCCAAGAGACCCAGTACTTC. Its translation: CASSLFQGPQETQYF.

A single count supports this clone. The CDR3 nucleotides read TGCGCCAGCAGCTCTTTAAAAGGACAGGTTGGGGAGGGAGCTTTCTTT. Encoded protein: CASSSLKGQVGEGAFF. The chain employs TRBV5-1 and TRBJ1-1; 7 bases line up with TRBD1. Germline V gene lookup returns CDR1 SGHRS and CDR2 YFSETQ. The CDR3 covers 16 residues. Trimming cost V 3 bases and J 10 bases; bases outside gene matches: 18.

The chain employs TRBV6-5 and TRBJ2-7; D is perhaps TRBD2 (6 bases). This CDR3 spans 16 amino acids. Germline V gene lookup returns CDR1 MNHEY and CDR2 SVGAGI. Trimming took 0 bases from V and 0 from J, leaving 12 bases between them. DNA of the CDR3: TGTGCCAGCAGTTACTCGACGGGGGAAAGCTCCTACGAGCAGTACTTC. This codes for CASSYSTGESSYEQYF.

The genes are TRBV19 and TRBJ2-1, with D uncertain. The V gene lost 6 bases and the J gene lost 8 bases, with 11 bases spanning the gap. This CDR3 spans 12 amino acids. Germline V gene data show CDR1 as LNHDA and CDR2 as SQIVND (reference sequence). This CDR3 is CASSLGFHEQFF. CDR3 DNA: TGTGCCAGTAGCCTCGGATTCCATGAGCAGTTCTTC.

This chain joins TRBV4-1 and TRBJ2-7; D is possibly TRBD1 (6 bases). The CDR3 runs 14 residues. V lost 2 bases and J lost 4, with 12 bases in between. Germline V lookup: CDR1 MGHRA, CDR2 YSYEKL. The CDR3 reads CASSQPDSFYEQYF. The CDR3 DNA reads as TGCGCCAGCAGCCAACCGGACAGTTTTTACGAGCAGTACTTC.

V usage is TRBV19 and J usage is TRBJ1-5; the D gene is possibly TRBD1 (5 bases). The CDR3 consists of 13 residues. V was pared by 5 bases and J by 7 bases, with 12 bases between. Germline CDR1 reads LNHDA; CDR2 reads SQIVND (reference sequence). The CDR3 nucleotides are TGTGCCAGTAGTCTTGAGGGGCTACAGCCCCAGCATTTT. Translated: CASSLEGLQPQHF.

This chain joins TRBV27 and TRBJ2-3; D is unresolved. The V end was cut by 0 bases, the J end by 6 bases, with 7 bases between. Germline CDR1 is MNHEY and CDR2 is SMNVEV (reference sequence). The CDR3 spans 13 residues. DNA of the CDR3: TGTGCCAGCAGTTTATCTAACCCCGATACGCAGTATTTT. Translated: CASSLSNPDTQYF.

This clone was seen repeatedly, ten times or more. The chain is built from TRBV2 and TRBJ1-2; D gene ambiguous. This CDR3 spans 14 amino acids. V lost 6 bases and J lost 0, with 11 bases in between. Germline-derived CDR1 and CDR2 are SNHLY and FYNNEI. The CDR3, as DNA: TGTGCCAGCAGCTCGGGTAACCCTAACTATGGCTACACCTTC. Encoded protein: CASSSGNPNYGYTF.

The CDR3 DNA reads as TGTGCCAGCATCAGTCTAGCGGTCCCCGGGGAGCTGTTTTTT. Protein: CASISLAVPGELFF. The chain is built from TRBV6-5 and TRBJ2-2, with 7 bases aligning to TRBD2. The CDR3 is made up of 14 amino acids. Germline CDR1 MNHEY, CDR2 SVGAGI. V lost 7 bases to trimming and J lost 6 bases; unmatched junction nucleotides: 8.

This clone occurred once. The CDR3 region is CSVEGFDRGLEIYTF. In DNA, the CDR3 is TGCAGCGTTGAAGGATTCGACAGGGGGCTTGAAATCTACACCTTC. The chain joins TRBV29-1 to TRBJ1-2, with 10 bases that match TRBD1. The CDR3 is 15 residues long. Germline CDR1 SQVTM, CDR2 ANQGSEA. The V gene end was trimmed by 1 base and the J gene end by 10 bases; junction bases not matched to a gene: 12.

The chain recombines TRBV19 with TRBJ1-5, with D unresolved. CDR1 is LNHDA and CDR2 is SQIVND in the germline V gene (reference sequence). The CDR3 runs 15 residues. V lost 1 base to trimming and J lost 0 bases, with 7 bases between them. The CDR3 is CASSIAVNSNQPQHF. In DNA, the CDR3 is TGTGCCAGTAGTATAGCGGTGAATAGCAATCAGCCCCAGCATTTT.

The rearrangement links TRBV27 to TRBJ2-1, with 9 bases lining up with TRBD2. Germline CDR1 MNHEY, CDR2 SMNVEV (reference sequence). CDR3 size: 16 residues. Trimming took 2 bases from V and 3 from J; bases not matched to a gene: 5. The chain's CDR3 is CASSLGSGGLYNEQFF. Here the CDR3 DNA reads TGTGCCAGCAGTTTAGGTAGCGGGGGACTCTACAATGAGCAGTTCTTC.

The chain couples TRBV5-8 to TRBJ1-2, with D uncertain. Germline loops: CDR1 SGHTS, CDR2 YDEGEE. CDR3 length equals 13 residues. V was cut by 0 bases and J by 3 bases, with 6 bases left in between. CDR3 nucleotide sequence: TGTGCCAGCAGCTTGGTACAGTACTATGGCTACACCTTC. This sequence encodes CASSLVQYYGYTF.

The chain has TRBV6-4 and TRBJ1-2; unclear D gene. V was trimmed by 3 bases and J by 0 bases, leaving 11 bases between them. Per germline, CDR1 MRHNA and CDR2 SNTAGT. The CDR3 has 15 residues. For the CDR3, the DNA is TGTGCCAGCAGTGAATTTGGGTGGACTAACTATGGCTACACCTTC. Residues: CASSEFGWTNYGYTF.

In its sample, this clone was seen a few times. J is TRBJ1-2 and V is TRBV7-9; D gene ambiguous. V was clipped by 5 bases and J by 6 bases, with 16 bases between them. Germline V gene lookup returns CDR1 SEHNR and CDR2 FQNEAQ (reference sequence). This CDR3 spans 14 amino acids. The DNA of the CDR3 is TGTGCCAGCAGCCCTGCAGGTACCCTGGATGGCTACACCTTC. The encoded protein is CASSPAGTLDGYTF.

The chain has TRBV27 and TRBJ1-5, with D unresolved. Trimming removed 8 bases at V and 4 bases at J, with 6 bases between. The CDR3 sequence is 11 residues long. Germline CDR1 and CDR2: MNHEY and SMNVEV (reference sequence). In DNA, the CDR3 is TGTGCCAGCGGCTGGAATCAGCCCCAGCATTTT. This gives the protein CASGWNQPQHF.

The J gene is TRBJ2-1, the V gene TRBV5-1; D is ambiguous. There are 14 residues in the CDR3. Germline loops: CDR1 SGHRS, CDR2 YFSETQ. The V end was cut by 5 bases, the J end by 2 bases, with 11 bases between. CDR3 sequence: CASRVNGAYNEQFF. In DNA form, the CDR3 reads TGCGCCAGCAGAGTTAACGGTGCCTACAATGAGCAGTTCTTC.

The chain has TRBV6-5 and TRBJ2-3; 8 bases match TRBD1. This CDR3 has 15 amino acids. CDR1 is MNHEY and CDR2 is SVGAGI in the germline V gene. With V trimmed by 2 bases and J by 3 bases, 4 bases remained unmatched. CDR3 sequence reads: CASSYVTGGTDTQYF. The CDR3 nucleotides are TGTGCCAGCAGTTACGTTACAGGGGGAACAGATACGCAGTATTTT.

The chain is built from TRBV5-1 and TRBJ1-1; D uncertain. The V gene's germline CDR1 is SGHRS and CDR2 YFSETQ. The V end was cut by 4 bases, the J end by 3 bases, with 4 bases between. The CDR3 runs 11 residues. This CDR3 reads CASSGYTEAFF. CDR3 in DNA: TGCGCCAGCAGCGGGTACACTGAAGCTTTCTTT.

This chain uses TRBV7-2 with TRBJ2-1; 11 nucleotides match TRBD2. J gave up 4 bases and V 6 bases, and 5 bases lay outside the gene matches. The V gene's germline CDR1 is SGHTA and CDR2 FQGNSA. The CDR3 length is 15 residues. CDR3 sequence reads: CASSTGLAAYNEQFF. The CDR3 DNA reads as TGTGCCAGCAGTACGGGACTAGCGGCATACAATGAGCAGTTCTTC.

V usage is TRBV27 and J usage is TRBJ2-5; D may be TRBD2 (6 bases). CDR3 length: 16 residues. CDR1 and CDR2 from the germline V gene are MNHEY and SMNVEV (reference sequence). V lost 3 bases to trimming and J lost 2 bases, with 16 bases between them. CDR3 protein: CASSFREPKFQETQYF. CDR3 DNA sequence: TGTGCCAGCAGTTTCCGGGAGCCCAAATTTCAAGAGACCCAGTACTTC.

The chain is built from TRBV7-6 and TRBJ2-7; 15 nucleotides match TRBD2. This CDR3 comprises 15 residues. The germline V gene encodes CDR1 SGHVS and CDR2 FNYEAQ. With 4 bases clipped from V and 6 bases from J, the junction kept 4 bases outside the gene matches. The CDR3 sequence: CASSYQGLAGGEQYF. The CDR3 coding sequence is TGTGCCAGCAGCTACCAGGGACTAGCGGGAGGCGAGCAGTACTTC.

This sequence joins TRBV7-9 and TRBJ2-7, with TRBD1 matching 7 bases. The length of the CDR3 is 14 residues. In germline, CDR1 is SEHNR, CDR2 FQNEAQ (reference sequence). V dropped 5 bases and J dropped 2; count of bases not matched to a gene: 6. The CDR3 sequence is CASSVNRGTYEQYF. For the CDR3, the DNA is TGTGCCAGCAGCGTGAACAGGGGAACCTACGAGCAGTACTTC.

The chain carries TRBV27 and TRBJ1-2; 10 bases line up with TRBD1. Germline values: CDR1 MNHEY, CDR2 SMNVEV (reference sequence). J was trimmed by 4 bases and V by 6 bases; bases with no gene match: 8. The CDR3 sequence is 15 residues long. CDR3 loop: CASRGQGIPLYGYTF. The CDR3 nucleotides are TGTGCCAGCAGGGGACAGGGGATACCGCTCTATGGCTACACCTTC.